Below, 10 T cell receptor beta chains from the same sample are listed, as sequenced in a study of Graves' ophthalmopathy and Graves' hyperthyroidism. The authors amplified TCR beta CDR3 regions from RNA transcripts. Second-round multiplex PCR came after first-round RT-PCR with HTBI primers. TCRdb reprocessed the multiplex PCR reads with MiXCR, giving one entry per CDR3 protein. The data contain more than 150,000 distinct CDR3 sequences, roughly 37% of them seen just once; the ten biggest clones take up 5.8%. The sequenced sample was peripheral blood. The receptors were gathered from a woman between 35 and 50 years old with Graves' ophthalmopathy.

This sequence joins TRBV20-1 and TRBJ2-7, with D perhaps being TRBD1 or TRBD2 (6 bases each). V shed 0 bases and J shed 3 bases, with 12 bases lying between them. Germline loops: CDR1 DFQATT, CDR2 SNEGSKA (reference sequence). The CDR3 consists of 14 residues. In DNA form, the CDR3 reads TGCAGTGCTAGAGATTTGGGGGGCGGCTACGAGCAGTACTTC. Translation: CSARDLGGGYEQYF.

This clonotype was seen many times. CDR3 DNA sequence: TGCGCCAGCAGCTTAATAACTTCTGGGAGTGAGCAGTACTTC. Its protein product is CASSLITSGSEQYF. The rearrangement joins TRBV5-1 to TRBJ2-7; D perhaps matches TRBD2 (5 bases). Germline CDR1 and CDR2: SGHRS and YFSETQ. The CDR3 contains 14 residues. V lost 2 bases to trimming and J lost 7 bases, with 16 bases between them.

In this sample, this clonotype turned up many times. The J gene is TRBJ2-7, the V gene TRBV4-1; D perhaps matches TRBD2 (6 bases). CDR1 MGHRA and CDR2 YSYEKL come from the germline V gene. V lost 4 bases and J lost 2, with 18 bases in between. The CDR3 length is 16 residues. The CDR3 DNA reads as TGCGCCAGCAGCCCCTTGGAGGGCTGGCTCCCCTACGAGCAGTACTTC. Protein sequence: CASSPLEGWLPYEQYF.

This clonotype has at least ten counts. The chain carries TRBV9 and TRBJ1-2; D uncertain. V dropped 0 bases and J dropped 1 base, with 7 bases sitting between them. Germline V gene data show CDR1 as SGDLS and CDR2 as YYNGEE. This CDR3 comprises 14 residues. CDR3 amino acids: CASSVEPDNYGYTF. Here the CDR3 DNA reads TGTGCCAGCAGCGTAGAGCCAGATAACTATGGCTACACCTTC.

In this sample, this clonotype turned up many times. This chain joins TRBV28 and TRBJ1-1; D is perhaps TRBD1 (5 bases). Germline CDR1 reads MDHEN; CDR2 reads SYDVKM. V shed 7 bases and J shed 1 base, with 13 bases lying between them. The CDR3 extends over 14 amino acids. The CDR3 loop is CASKSGTRNTEAFF. The CDR3 bases are TGTGCCAGCAAAAGCGGGACGAGGAACACTGAAGCTTTCTTT.

Many counts were recorded for this clonotype. This chain links TRBV2 with TRBJ1-4, with 9 bases lining up with TRBD1. The CDR3 contains 14 residues. In germline, CDR1 is SNHLY, CDR2 FYNNEI. The V segment lost 3 bases and the J segment 7 bases; nucleotides outside the gene matches: 3. CDR3 sequence reads: CASSDGTGIEKLFF. The CDR3 nucleotides are TGTGCCAGCAGTGACGGGACAGGGATTGAAAAACTGTTTTTT.

This clonotype has more than one count but fewer than ten. This chain uses TRBV27 with TRBJ1-2; D might be TRBD1 (6 bases). The CDR3 totals 18 residues. Germline-derived CDR1 and CDR2 are MNHEY and SMNVEV (reference sequence). Trimming cost V 3 bases and J 2 bases, with 22 bases left between them. The CDR3 protein is CASSFNRERELGNYGYTF. Written as DNA, the CDR3 is TGTGCCAGCAGTTTTAACAGGGAGAGGGAACTAGGGAACTATGGCTACACCTTC.

This clonotype was detected many times. The chain recombines TRBV6-5 with TRBJ2-7; TRBD2 matches 10 bases. CDR1 is MNHEY and CDR2 is SVGAGI in the germline V gene. The CDR3 sequence is 17 residues long. The V segment lost 4 bases and the J segment 5 bases; nucleotides outside the gene matches: 14. The CDR3 loop reads CASSLSLAGGPGNEQYF. In nucleotides, the CDR3 is TGTGCCAGCAGTTTATCATTAGCGGGAGGTCCCGGGAACGAGCAGTACTTC.

This clonotype was picked up many times. J is TRBJ2-5 and V is TRBV6-1; 7 bases agree with TRBD1. Germline CDR1 is MNHNS and CDR2 is SASEGT. This CDR3 has 16 amino acids. Trimming at V came to 5 bases and at J to 4 bases, leaving 13 bases not matched to a gene. The CDR3 reads CASSRRVRQGRETQYF. CDR3 nucleotides: TGTGCCAGCAGTCGAAGGGTTCGACAGGGACGAGAGACCCAGTACTTC.

The sample holds many counts of this clonotype. The chain links TRBV7-2 to TRBJ1-5, with D unresolved. Germline CDR1 reads SGHTA; CDR2 reads FQGNSA. V was shortened by 1 base and J by 6 bases, with 7 bases between the two germline ends. CDR3 length equals 13 residues. CDR3 in DNA: TGTGCCAGCAGCTTAGAGTGGAGTCAGCCCCAGCATTTT. Protein: CASSLEWSQPQHF.